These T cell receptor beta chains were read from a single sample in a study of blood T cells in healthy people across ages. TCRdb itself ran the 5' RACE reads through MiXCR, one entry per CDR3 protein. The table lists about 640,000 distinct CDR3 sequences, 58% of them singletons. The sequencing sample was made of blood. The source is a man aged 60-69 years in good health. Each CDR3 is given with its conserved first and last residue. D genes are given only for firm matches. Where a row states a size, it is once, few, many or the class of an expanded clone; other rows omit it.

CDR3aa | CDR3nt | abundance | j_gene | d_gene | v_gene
CATSSRSMGETQYF | TGTGCCACCAGCAGCCGATCCATGGGGGAGACCCAGTACTTC | - | TRBJ2-5 | - | TRBV15
CASSPRASSYEQYF | TGTGCCAGCAGTCCCAGGGCGAGCTCCTACGAGCAGTACTTC | - | TRBJ2-7 | - | TRBV25-1
CAISGKRESTDTQYF | TGTGCCATCAGTGGAAAGCGGGAGAGCACAGATACGCAGTATTTT | - | TRBJ2-3 | TRBD2 | TRBV10-3
CATSRTGPNTEAFF | TGTGCCACCAGCCGGACAGGGCCGAACACTGAAGCTTTCTTT | - | TRBJ1-1 | TRBD1 | TRBV24-1
CASSLSGGEEYEQFF | TGTGCCAGCAGCTTATCGGGCGGCGAGGAGTATGAGCAGTTCTTC | - | TRBJ2-1 | - | TRBV11-2
CASSHPPAGSDTGELFF | TGTGCCAGCAGCCACCCTCCGGCCGGGAGTGACACCGGGGAGCTGTTTTTT | - | TRBJ2-2 | - | TRBV3-1
CASSFRDRYNEQFF | TGTGCCAGCAGCTTTCGGGACAGATACAATGAGCAGTTCTTC | few | TRBJ2-1 | TRBD1 | TRBV5-5
CSVGMTGVNTEAFF | TGCAGCGTTGGAATGACAGGGGTAAACACTGAAGCTTTCTTT | - | TRBJ1-1 | TRBD1 | TRBV29-1
CSVVGASSYNEQFF | TGCAGCGTTGTTGGGGCGAGCTCCTACAATGAGCAGTTCTTC | few | TRBJ2-1 | - | TRBV29-1
CASSSGTESYEQYF | TGTGCCAGCAGCTCCGGGACGGAGAGCTACGAGCAGTACTTC | - | TRBJ2-7 | - | TRBV6-6
CASSAGPTGPLVLAFF | TGCGCCAGCAGCGCGGGGCCGACGGGCCCCCTCGTTTTAGCTTTCTTT | - | TRBJ1-1 | - | TRBV5-1
CASSPPGAGVRNEQFF | TGTGCCAGCTCACCACCGGGTGCGGGGGTTCGGAATGAGCAGTTCTTC | - | TRBJ2-1 | TRBD2 | TRBV18
CATGTGSGANVLTF | TGTGCCACTGGGACAGGGTCTGGGGCCAACGTCCTGACTTTC | - | TRBJ2-6 | TRBD1 | TRBV2
CASSSFREQGGRETQYF | TGCGCCAGCAGCTCCTTTAGAGAGCAGGGGGGTCGAGAGACCCAGTACTTC | - | TRBJ2-5 | - | TRBV5-1
CASSRDRAHTF | TGTGCCAGCAGCCGCGACAGGGCACACACCTTC | few | TRBJ1-2 | TRBD1 | TRBV12-3/TRBV12-4
CASSLGLAGPTDTQYF | TGTGCCAGCAGTTTAGGTCTAGCGGGACCCACAGATACGCAGTATTTT | - | TRBJ2-3 | TRBD2 | TRBV12-3/TRBV12-4
CASRRGTSGEETQYF | TGTGCCAGCAGGAGAGGGACTAGCGGGGAAGAGACCCAGTACTTC | few | TRBJ2-5 | TRBD2 | TRBV7-9
CASSLAQGRDEQFF | TGTGCCAGCAGCTTGGCCCAAGGGAGGGATGAGCAGTTCTTC | - | TRBJ2-1 | TRBD2 | TRBV5-5
CASSVADSAAYEQYF | TGTGCCAGCAGCGTAGCGGACAGCGCCGCCTACGAGCAGTACTTC | few | TRBJ2-7 | - | TRBV9
CASSLGGQFSNQPQHF | TGTGCCAGCAGTTTGGGCGGACAGTTTAGCAATCAGCCCCAGCATTTT | - | TRBJ1-5 | - | TRBV12-3/TRBV12-4
CACGGSTYNEQFF | TGTGCCTGTGGCGGTAGCACCTACAATGAGCAGTTCTTC | few | TRBJ2-1 | - | TRBV6-6
CASSLGATNSPLHF | TGCGCCAGCAGCTTGGGGGCAACAAATTCACCCCTCCACTTT | - | TRBJ1-6 | - | TRBV5-1
CASTSGQGFGYTF | TGTGCCAGCACCTCGGGACAGGGGTTTGGCTACACCTTC | - | TRBJ1-2 | TRBD1 | TRBV12-3/TRBV12-4
CASSLQGSRADTQYF | TGCGCCAGCAGCTTGCAGGGGTCCCGGGCAGATACGCAGTATTTT | - | TRBJ2-3 | - | TRBV5-1
CASSSRGFGWETQYF | TGTGCCAGCAGTTCCCGAGGGTTTGGGTGGGAGACCCAGTACTTC | - | TRBJ2-5 | - | TRBV12-3/TRBV12-4
CASSFQGTQYF | TGTGCCAGCAGCTTCCAGGGGACCCAGTACTTC | - | TRBJ2-5 | - | TRBV5-4
CASSYSTGAYRGEQFF | TGTGCCAGCAGTTACTCAACCGGGGCCTATCGGGGTGAGCAGTTCTTC | many | TRBJ2-1 | - | TRBV6-5
CASRTMGRQETQYF | TGTGCCAGCCGGACAATGGGGCGGCAAGAGACCCAGTACTTC | - | TRBJ2-5 | - | TRBV6-6
CATASTAVSQETQYF | TGTGCCACCGCCAGCACCGCGGTCAGCCAAGAGACCCAGTACTTC | - | TRBJ2-5 | - | TRBV25-1
CASSKEPGSREQYF | TGTGCCAGCAGTAAGGAGCCGGGATCGCGGGAGCAGTACTTC | - | TRBJ2-7 | - | TRBV5-5
CASSPGSGMDTEAFF | TGCGCCAGCAGCCCAGGGTCGGGTATGGACACTGAAGCTTTCTTT | few | TRBJ1-1 | - | TRBV5-1
CASSSGTFGQPQHF | TGTGCCAGCAGCTCCGGGACTTTCGGTCAGCCCCAGCATTTT | - | TRBJ1-5 | - | TRBV11-2
CASRGLTSVTDTQYF | TGTGCCAGCCGGGGACTCACCTCCGTCACAGATACGCAGTATTTT | - | TRBJ2-3 | - | TRBV6-2/TRBV6-3
CASRPRTSGGAYTQYF | TGTGCCAGCAGACCACGGACTAGCGGGGGGGCTTATACGCAGTATTTT | - | TRBJ2-3 | TRBD2 | TRBV12-3/TRBV12-4
CASSLVISGANTGELFF | TGTGCCAGCAGCTTAGTTATTAGCGGGGCGAACACCGGGGAGCTGTTTTTT | - | TRBJ2-2 | TRBD2 | TRBV7-2
CASKEGETDTQYF | TGCGCCAGCAAAGAGGGCGAAACAGATACGCAGTATTTT | few | TRBJ2-3 | - | TRBV5-1
CASSDQRGGQEAQYF | TGTGCCAGCAGTGACCAGAGGGGGGGACAAGAGGCCCAGTACTTC | - | TRBJ2-5 | - | TRBV6-2/TRBV6-3
CASSPRTGSNYGYTF | TGTGCCAGCAGCCCCCGGACAGGGTCGAACTATGGCTACACCTTC | few | TRBJ1-2 | TRBD1 | TRBV7-9
CSATPTGGGNQPQHF | TGCAGTGCTACCCCGACAGGGGGTGGCAATCAGCCCCAGCATTTT | few | TRBJ1-5 | TRBD1 | TRBV20-1
CTTSRDQGKNIQYF | TGTACCACCAGCAGGGATCAGGGAAAAAACATTCAGTACTTC | - | TRBJ2-4 | - | TRBV15
CASSSPLDGYNEKLFF | TGTGCCAGCAGCTCCCCCTTGGACGGATATAATGAAAAACTGTTTTTT | - | TRBJ1-4 | - | TRBV11-2
CSARSGTTRGEQYF | TGCAGTGCTAGATCCGGGACAACAAGGGGCGAGCAGTACTTC | - | TRBJ2-7 | - | TRBV20-1
CAISQRDLEQETQYF | TGTGCCATCAGCCAGCGGGACCTCGAACAAGAGACCCAGTACTTC | - | TRBJ2-5 | TRBD2 | TRBV10-3
CASSYSRQGTGELFF | TGTGCCAGCAGTTACTCGCGACAGGGTACCGGGGAGCTGTTTTTT | - | TRBJ2-2 | TRBD1 | TRBV6-5
CASSPRSAAVTYEQYF | TGCGCCAGCAGCCCGCGTAGCGCGGCTGTTACGTACGAGCAGTACTTC | few | TRBJ2-7 | - | TRBV4-1
CASSTGGAAYNSPLHF | TGTGCCAGCAGCACAGGGGGGGCGGCCTATAATTCACCCCTCCACTTT | - | TRBJ1-6 | TRBD1 | TRBV7-2
CSARSGSGAYEQYF | TGCAGTGCTAGATCCGGTTCAGGCGCCTACGAGCAGTACTTC | - | TRBJ2-7 | - | TRBV20-1
CASSRDSGEQYF | TGTGCCAGCAGCCGGGACAGTGGCGAGCAGTACTTC | few | TRBJ2-7 | TRBD1 | TRBV7-9
CASSMTGGLRDAYGYTF | TGTGCCAGTAGTATGACAGGGGGGCTGCGCGACGCCTATGGCTACACCTTC | once | TRBJ1-2 | TRBD1 | TRBV19
CASSVSGTGGSYEQYF | TGTGCCAGCAGCGTATCCGGGACAGGGGGTTCCTACGAGCAGTACTTC | - | TRBJ2-7 | TRBD1 | TRBV9
CSASEAYSWGFYGYTF | TGCAGTGCTAGTGAAGCCTACAGTTGGGGGTTCTATGGCTACACCTTC | - | TRBJ1-2 | - | TRBV20-1
CSVTGGGETQYF | TGCAGCGTCACAGGGGGCGGAGAGACCCAGTACTTC | - | TRBJ2-5 | TRBD1 | TRBV29-1
CSVVQTLSTEAFF | TGCAGCGTTGTGCAGACTTTAAGCACTGAAGCTTTCTTT | - | TRBJ1-1 | - | TRBV29-1